The rows below give T cell receptor beta chains drawn from one sample of a study of shared clonotypes between healthy human individuals. Clones were read by immunoSEQ multiplex PCR, and TCRdb kept only the in-frame ones, dropping some. The table lists roughly 720,000 clones, around 90% of them singletons, with 34% in the top ten. The material sequenced was memory CD8+ T cells from PBMCs. Source of these receptors: a man aged 18-30 years in good health. Some clones in this sample may be carry-over from other donors' samples. The CDR3 runs from the conserved cysteine through the conserved F or W. The D gene is left open where the match is weak. The size of a clone is reported for some rows only, either as once, few or many, or as a class for expanded clones.

V gene: TRBV11-3; clone size: NA; J gene: TRBJ2-1; D gene: NA; CDR3 protein: CASSNRASSYNEQFF; CDR3 DNA: TGTGCCAGCAGCAACAGGGCTAGCTCCTACAATGAGCAGTTCTTC
V gene: TRBV19; clone size: NA; J gene: TRBJ2-1; D gene: NA; CDR3 protein: CASRLAHLANNEQFF; CDR3 DNA: TGTGCCAGTAGGCTTGCCCACTTGGCCAACAATGAGCAGTTCTTC
V gene: TRBV27; clone size: NA; J gene: TRBJ2-3; D gene: TRBD2; CDR3 protein: CASSRILAGGPDTQYF; CDR3 DNA: TGTGCCAGCAGCCGAATACTAGCGGGAGGCCCGGATACGCAGTATTTT
V gene: TRBV14; clone size: NA; J gene: TRBJ2-2; D gene: NA; CDR3 protein: CASSPGRGTGELFF; CDR3 DNA: TGTGCCAGCAGCCCCGGGAGAGGGACCGGGGAGCTGTTTTTT
V gene: TRBV7-9; clone size: NA; J gene: TRBJ2-1; D gene: TRBD2; CDR3 protein: CASSLGLAGEQFF; CDR3 DNA: TGTGCCAGCAGCTTAGGTCTAGCGGGTGAGCAGTTCTTC
V gene: TRBV7-9; clone size: NA; J gene: TRBJ2-1; D gene: TRBD2; CDR3 protein: CASSALADYNEQFF; CDR3 DNA: TGTGCCAGCAGCGCCCTAGCGGACTACAATGAGCAGTTCTTC
V gene: TRBV11-2; clone size: NA; J gene: TRBJ2-7; D gene: TRBD2; CDR3 protein: CASSVGTSGYYEQYF; CDR3 DNA: TGTGCCAGCAGCGTCGGGACTAGCGGTTACTACGAGCAGTACTTC
V gene: TRBV10-3; clone size: NA; J gene: TRBJ2-3; D gene: NA; CDR3 protein: CAVADHRADTQYF; CDR3 DNA: TGTGCCGTGGCGGACCATAGGGCAGATACGCAGTATTTT
V gene: TRBV7-6; clone size: NA; J gene: TRBJ1-4; D gene: TRBD1; CDR3 protein: CASSGGQGGEKLFF; CDR3 DNA: TGTGCCAGCAGCGGTGGACAGGGCGGGGAAAAACTGTTTTTT
V gene: TRBV29-1; clone size: NA; J gene: TRBJ2-1; D gene: NA; CDR3 protein: CSFTPGQFF; CDR3 DNA: TGCAGCTTTACGCCCGGGCAGTTCTTC
V gene: TRBV11-3; clone size: NA; J gene: TRBJ2-6; D gene: NA; CDR3 protein: CASSSGPWGHSGANVLTF; CDR3 DNA: TGTGCCAGCAGCTCGGGCCCCTGGGGTCACTCTGGGGCCAACGTCCTGACTTTC
V gene: TRBV6-5; clone size: few; J gene: TRBJ1-5; D gene: NA; CDR3 protein: CASSPARRSNQPQHF; CDR3 DNA: TGTGCCAGCAGTCCAGCAAGGCGTAGCAATCAGCCCCAGCATTTT
V gene: TRBV7-6; clone size: NA; J gene: TRBJ2-3; D gene: TRBD2; CDR3 protein: CASSPWTSGRWGTQYF; CDR3 DNA: TGTGCCAGCAGCCCATGGACTAGCGGGAGATGGGGTACGCAGTATTTT
V gene: TRBV5-4; clone size: NA; J gene: TRBJ2-3; D gene: TRBD2; CDR3 protein: CASSLKMGLAGPDTQYF; CDR3 DNA: TGTGCCAGCAGCTTGAAAATGGGACTAGCGGGTCCAGATACGCAGTATTTT
V gene: TRBV6-6; clone size: NA; J gene: TRBJ1-1; D gene: NA; CDR3 protein: CASSGLSRSPEAFF; CDR3 DNA: TGTGCCAGCAGCGGTTTGAGCAGGTCCCCTGAAGCTTTCTTT
V gene: TRBV7-7; clone size: NA; J gene: TRBJ2-5; D gene: NA; CDR3 protein: CASSLAPRPQETQYF; CDR3 DNA: TGTGCCAGCAGCTTAGCGCCTCGGCCCCAAGAGACCCAGTACTTC
V gene: TRBV28; clone size: NA; J gene: TRBJ2-5; D gene: NA; CDR3 protein: CASSFRISIQETQYF; CDR3 DNA: TGTGCCAGCAGTTTTAGGATTTCTATCCAAGAGACCCAGTACTTC
V gene: TRBV6-5; clone size: NA; J gene: TRBJ2-7; D gene: NA; CDR3 protein: CASSYDVSSYEQYF; CDR3 DNA: TGTGCCAGCAGTTACGACGTAAGCTCCTACGAGCAGTACTTC
V gene: TRBV5-4; clone size: few; J gene: TRBJ2-7; D gene: NA; CDR3 protein: CASSSRDGSSYEQYF; CDR3 DNA: TGTGCCAGCAGCAGCCGGGACGGAAGCTCCTACGAGCAGTACTTC
V gene: TRBV27; clone size: NA; J gene: TRBJ2-1; D gene: NA; CDR3 protein: CASSLYGAYNEQFF; CDR3 DNA: TGTGCCAGCAGTTTATACGGGGCCTACAATGAGCAGTTCTTC
V gene: TRBV11-2; clone size: NA; J gene: TRBJ2-7; D gene: TRBD2; CDR3 protein: CASSLGTSGYYEQYF; CDR3 DNA: TGTGCCAGCAGCTTAGGGACTAGCGGTTATTACGAGCAGTACTTC
V gene: TRBV6-1; clone size: NA; J gene: TRBJ2-1; D gene: NA; CDR3 protein: CASSESGGASNEQFF; CDR3 DNA: TGTGCCAGCAGTGAGTCTGGCGGGGCCTCGAATGAGCAGTTCTTC
V gene: TRBV6-1; clone size: NA; J gene: TRBJ2-2; D gene: TRBD1; CDR3 protein: CASRQRTGAGELFF; CDR3 DNA: TGTGCCAGCAGGCAACGGACAGGGGCCGGGGAGCTGTTTTTT
V gene: TRBV10-3; clone size: NA; J gene: TRBJ2-5; D gene: NA; CDR3 protein: CAISESLETQYF; CDR3 DNA: TGTGCCATCAGTGAGTCGCTAGAGACCCAGTACTTC
V gene: TRBV4-3; clone size: NA; J gene: TRBJ1-2; D gene: NA; CDR3 protein: CASSQDKGFGYTF; CDR3 DNA: TGCGCCAGCAGCCAAGATAAGGGCTTTGGCTACACCTTC
V gene: TRBV7-9; clone size: NA; J gene: TRBJ2-2; D gene: TRBD1; CDR3 protein: CASSGQGPNTGELFF; CDR3 DNA: TGTGCCAGCAGCGGACAGGGCCCGAACACCGGGGAGCTGTTTTTT
V gene: TRBV5-6; clone size: NA; J gene: TRBJ2-7; D gene: NA; CDR3 protein: CASSDRGRKDF; CDR3 DNA: TGTGCCAGCAGTGACCGCGGACGGAAGGACTTC
V gene: TRBV7-8; clone size: NA; J gene: TRBJ2-7; D gene: TRBD2; CDR3 protein: CASSLALAGVPYEQYF; CDR3 DNA: TGTGCCAGCAGCTTAGCGCTAGCGGGAGTCCCCTACGAGCAGTACTTC
V gene: TRBV25-1; clone size: NA; J gene: TRBJ2-5; D gene: TRBD2; CDR3 protein: CASSTSGAETQYF; CDR3 DNA: TGTGCCAGCAGTACTAGCGGAGCAGAGACCCAGTACTTC